This is a list of T cell receptor beta chains from one sample in a study of blood T cell repertoires in COVID-19. TCRdb's copy holds only in-frame clones and misses some; the assay was immunoSEQ multiplex PCR. The table includes about 260,000 clones, about 87% detected once. The sequenced sample was peripheral blood. These receptors were taken from a man aged 55 to 69 who had recovered from COVID-19. CDR3s include the opening cysteine and the closing phenylalanine or tryptophan. A D gene is named only where the DNA matches it firmly. The size field is filled for only some rows; it gives once, few, many or a size class.

CDR3 DNA | CDR3 protein | D gene | clone size | J gene | V gene
TGTGCCAGCAGTCACGGGACACTTGATCAGCCCCAGCATTTT | CASSHGTLDQPQHF | . | . | TRBJ1-5 | TRBV6-5
TGTGCCAGCAGTTCTCCGGGACAGGCCCCGAGCGAGCAGTACTTC | CASSSPGQAPSEQYF | TRBD1 | . | TRBJ2-7 | TRBV27
TGTGCCAGCAGACACAGGATGAACACTGAAGCTTTCTTT | CASRHRMNTEAFF | . | . | TRBJ1-1 | TRBV2
TGTGCCAGCAGCGAGCAAACAGGGCGCCCAAGCTCCTACAATGAGCAGTTCTTC | CASSEQTGRPSSYNEQFF | . | once | TRBJ2-1 | TRBV9
TGTGCCACCAGTGATTTGTCGCAGTCTGAAGCTTTCTTT | CATSDLSQSEAFF | . | . | TRBJ1-1 | TRBV24-1
TGTGCCAGTAGTATAGAAGGCAGGGGGGAGTTAGCTTTCTTT | CASSIEGRGELAFF | TRBD1 | . | TRBJ1-1 | TRBV19
TGTGCCAGCAGCTTCCGGGACTTCTATGGCTACACCTTC | CASSFRDFYGYTF | . | . | TRBJ1-2 | TRBV7-9
TGTGCCAGCAGGCAACAGGGGGGGAATAATTCACCCCTCCACTTT | CASRQQGGNNSPLHF | TRBD1 | . | TRBJ1-6 | TRBV27
TGTGCCAGCAGTTTTATAACAGGCGAGCAGTACTTC | CASSFITGEQYF | . | . | TRBJ2-7 | TRBV12-3/TRBV12-4
TGCAGCGTCTTCGTCCGGGACAGGGGGTACGAGCAGTACTTC | CSVFVRDRGYEQYF | TRBD1 | . | TRBJ2-7 | TRBV29-1
TGTGCCAGCAGCTTAGTGGGACAGGGGACCAATGAGCAGTTCTTC | CASSLVGQGTNEQFF | TRBD1 | . | TRBJ2-1 | TRBV7-7
TGCGCCAGCAGCTTGGGCCCCTGGGGGGGGTACAATGAGCAGTTCTTC | CASSLGPWGGYNEQFF | TRBD2 | once | TRBJ2-1 | TRBV5-1
TGTGCCAGCAGTATCCCCACCTTC | CASSIPTF | . | . | TRBJ1-2 | TRBV7-9
TGCGCCAGCAGCAGGACAGAATTCTACGAGCAGTACTTC | CASSRTEFYEQYF | . | . | TRBJ2-7 | TRBV5-1
TGTGCCACCCGACGGGGTGATGAAAAACTGTTTTTT | CATRRGDEKLFF | . | . | TRBJ1-4 | TRBV3-1/TRBV3-2
TGTGCCAGCACCCGAACGGGGTTTACTGAAGCTTTCTTT | CASTRTGFTEAFF | . | once | TRBJ1-1 | TRBV14
TGCGCCAGCAGACATCACGGGACAGCAACTGAAGCTTTCTTT | CASRHHGTATEAFF | TRBD1 | . | TRBJ1-1 | TRBV5-1
TGTGCCAGCAGCCCGGGACACTATCAGACTCAGCCCCAGCATTTT | CASSPGHYQTQPQHF | . | few | TRBJ1-5 | TRBV7-6
TGTGCCAGCAGTTACTCGGGCCGCGGGGACCTCGGGCGGCCCCAGCATTTT | CASSYSGRGDLGRPQHF | . | once | TRBJ1-5 | TRBV6-2/TRBV6-3
TGTGCCAGCAGTTCCTTCGGGGAGCTGTTTTTT | CASSSFGELFF | . | . | TRBJ2-2 | TRBV6-6
TGTGCCAGCAGCTTCTCCCCCTACTCCGAGCAGTACTTC | CASSFSPYSEQYF | . | . | TRBJ2-7 | TRBV7-2
TGTGCCAGCAGCTCCCTCCCCCGGCGCGGGGAGACAGATACGCAGTATTTT | CASSSLPRRGETDTQYF | . | . | TRBJ2-3 | TRBV7-3
TGTGCCACCAGCAGAGGATCTGGCGGCTACACAGATACGCAGTATTTT | CATSRGSGGYTDTQYF | . | . | TRBJ2-3 | TRBV15
TGTGCCACCGCGGGAGGGGGCAATGAAAAACTGTTTTTT | CATAGGGNEKLFF | TRBD1 | . | TRBJ1-4 | TRBV10-3
TGTGCCACCAGTGATTCAGGGGGCACGAATTCACCCCTCCACTTT | CATSDSGGTNSPLHF | TRBD1 | . | TRBJ1-6 | TRBV24-1
TGCGCCAGCAGCTTGAGGACTAGCGGGGGGAACACCGGGGAGCTGTTTTTT | CASSLRTSGGNTGELFF | TRBD2 | . | TRBJ2-2 | TRBV5-1
TGTGCCAGCAGCGTAGAAGCGGCAGGGGGCTTCTACGAGCAGTACTTC | CASSVEAAGGFYEQYF | TRBD1 | . | TRBJ2-7 | TRBV9
TGTGCCATCAGGAGCGGGGGGGAAGAGACCCAGTACTTC | CAIRSGGEETQYF | TRBD2 | . | TRBJ2-5 | TRBV10-3
TGCGCCAGCAGCTTGGGAGGGCGGCAGGGAGGGTCACCCCTCCACTTT | CASSLGGRQGGSPLHF | . | few | TRBJ1-6 | TRBV5-1
TGTGCCAGCACCCAAGAGGGGGACGGTTATCAGCCCCAGCATTTT | CASTQEGDGYQPQHF | . | . | TRBJ1-5 | TRBV7-9
TGTGCCAGCAGTTTAGCGGGACCAGGGCAGTTCTTC | CASSLAGPGQFF | . | . | TRBJ2-1 | TRBV27
TGCGCCAGCAGCTCTACAGGGGCAATTAATGAAAAACTGTTTTTT | CASSSTGAINEKLFF | TRBD1 | . | TRBJ1-4 | TRBV5-1
TGTGCCAGCAGCGTACAGGGCGGGGGGGCCAGAAACAATGAGCAGTTCTTC | CASSVQGGGARNNEQFF | TRBD2 | . | TRBJ2-1 | TRBV9
TGTGCCAGTAGCCAGGGGTTCGTGAACACTGAAGCTTTCTTT | CASSQGFVNTEAFF | . | . | TRBJ1-1 | TRBV19
TGTGCCAGCAGCCAAGATCTGAAATCAGGGCCGATCGGAGCTTTCTTT | CASSQDLKSGPIGAFF | . | . | TRBJ1-1 | TRBV4-2
TGCGCCAGCAGCCTCAAGGGGACTGAAGCTTTCTTT | CASSLKGTEAFF | . | once | TRBJ1-1 | TRBV5-1
TGTGCCACCACCCCCGGAGGGGATCAGCCCCAGCATTTT | CATTPGGDQPQHF | . | few | TRBJ1-5 | TRBV25-1
TGCGCCAGCAGCTTCGACGGGACAGGGGGCTATGGCTACACCTTC | CASSFDGTGGYGYTF | TRBD1 | . | TRBJ1-2 | TRBV5-1
TGTGCCAGTAGTATAGTCCAGGGAGGTGGTGAAGCTTTCTTT | CASSIVQGGGEAFF | . | . | TRBJ1-1 | TRBV19
TGTGCCAGCAGCCAACTCAGGTACAATGAGCAGTTCTTC | CASSQLRYNEQFF | . | . | TRBJ2-1 | TRBV14
TGTGCCAGCAGCCGGGGACAGTTTAACTATGGCTACACCTTC | CASSRGQFNYGYTF | TRBD1 | . | TRBJ1-2 | TRBV4-2
TGTGCCAGCAGTTTTCAGCGGGGGTACCAAGAGACCCAGTACTTC | CASSFQRGYQETQYF | TRBD2 | . | TRBJ2-5 | TRBV2
TGTGCCACCAGCAGGGAGGGACAGGGGCGTGAAAAACTGTTTTTT | CATSREGQGREKLFF | TRBD1 | . | TRBJ1-4 | TRBV15
TGTGCCAGCCGTGAATCGCATCGAGGGACAGGGTTAGAAAAACTGTTTTTT | CASRESHRGTGLEKLFF | TRBD1 | . | TRBJ1-4 | TRBV27
TGTGCCAGCAGTTACTCGACAGGGGGCTATGGCTACACCTTC | CASSYSTGGYGYTF | TRBD1 | . | TRBJ1-2 | TRBV6-2/TRBV6-3
TGTGCCTGGAGTGTACAGTCCTCACCCCTCCACTTT | CAWSVQSSPLHF | . | . | TRBJ1-6 | TRBV30